Following are 5 T cell receptor beta chains from one sample sequenced in a study of CD8 T cells in ankylosing spondylitis. Study conclusions and caveats: Seemingly distinctive of ankylosing spondylitis blood was a TCR beta motif formed by eight highly homologous variants.

Antigens for these TCRs are unknown. TCRdb fed the 5' RACE reads into MiXCR, producing one record per CDR3 protein. The top ten clones hold 0.45% to 0.6% of a sample with 800,000 to 900,000 distinct CDR3 sequences, 10% to 15% of them seen once. The sequenced material came from blood, either unsorted or a sorted T cell fraction (not recorded which). The receptors come from a male donor with ankylosing spondylitis.

This clonotype was detected ten times or more. The V call is TRBV29-1, the J call TRBJ2-1; a possible D gene is TRBD1 (6 bases). CDR1 SQVTM and CDR2 ANQGSEA come from the germline V gene. Trimming took 3 bases from V and 8 from J, leaving 14 bases between them. This CDR3 is built from 13 residues. The CDR3 bases are TGCAGCGTTGACTCCCCCGGGACACATGAGCAGTTCTTC. This translates into CSVDSPGTHEQFF.

The chain combines TRBV11-1 with TRBJ2-6, with TRBD2 matching over 7 bases. The CDR3 loop spans 19 amino acids. Germline lookup yields CDR1 SGHAT and CDR2 FQDESV (reference sequence). Losses at the gene ends were 5 bases for V and 0 bases for J; bases not matched to a gene: 13. The CDR3 sequence: CASSPAYSGGSSGANVLTF. CDR3 DNA: TGTGCCAGCAGCCCGGCCTATTCGGGGGGATCCTCTGGGGCCAACGTCCTGACTTTC.

The chain uses TRBV27 and TRBJ2-6; D is unresolved. This CDR3 comprises 13 residues. V lost 6 bases, J lost 4 bases, and 7 bases lay in between. Germline CDR1 reads MNHEY; CDR2 reads SMNVEV (reference sequence). This CDR3 reads CASRAHGANVLTF. The CDR3 DNA is TGTGCCAGCAGAGCTCACGGGGCCAACGTCCTGACTTTC.

This chain links TRBV20-1 with TRBJ1-5; D remains unclear. Per germline, CDR1 DFQATT and CDR2 SNEGSKA (reference sequence). Between the trimmed V and J ends, which lost 0 bases and 7 bases, there was a span of 10 bases. The length of the CDR3 is 13 residues. The CDR3 region has the DNA TGCAGTGCTAGAGAGCGGTTTGGGCAGCCCCAGCATTTT. Its translation is CSARERFGQPQHF.

This clonotype has more than one count but fewer than ten. The chain recombines TRBV7-9 with TRBJ1-1; the match to TRBD1 covers 7 bases. Germline lookup yields CDR1 SEHNR and CDR2 FQNEAQ (reference sequence). This CDR3 spans 16 amino acids. V lost 6 bases and J lost 0; bases outside the gene matches: 10. The CDR3 DNA is TGTGCCAGCAGTGGCCGGGACAGCTACATGAACACTGAAGCTTTCTTT. Encoded protein: CASSGRDSYMNTEAFF.